The next 25 T cell receptor beta chains were all read from a single sample in a study of vaccination and CD4 T cells after COVID-19. No antigens are known for them. The Oncomine TCR Beta short-read assay was applied to DNA of cultured CD4+ T cells. TCRdb used MiXCR to reprocess the PCR reads, holding one entry per CDR3 protein. The data hold fewer than 25,000 distinct CDR3 sequences, with 42% observed a single time. Time point described: late sampling 161 to 241 days after vaccination in a few convalescent patients. Treatment indicated: roughly ten-day PBMC culture with coronavirus spike peptide pools or control peptides (ViraFEST assay). The source material was CD4+ T cells from blood, cultured in vitro, sampled about 7 months after SARS-CoV-2 vaccination. The receptor source for this set is a human donor who had recovered from COVID-19.

The J gene is TRBJ1-5, the V gene TRBV6-5; D is possibly TRBD1 (5 bases). The CDR3 length is 14 residues. The V end was cut by 2 bases, the J end by 6 bases, with 11 bases between. Germline V CDR1 and CDR2: MNHEY, SVGAGI. In DNA form, the CDR3 reads TGTGCCAGCAGTTACATAGGGGAAACTCAGCCCCAGCATTTT. Amino acid sequence: CASSYIGETQPQHF.

The chain combines TRBV7-9 with TRBJ2-3, with D perhaps TRBD1 (5 bases). Germline CDR1 is SEHNR and CDR2 is FQNEAQ (reference sequence). The length of the CDR3 is 14 residues. V lost 7 bases to trimming and J lost 3 bases, with 14 bases between them. This CDR3 reads CASTGHPRTDTQYF. The DNA for the CDR3 is TGTGCCAGCACAGGACACCCACGTACAGATACGCAGTATTTT.

This clonotype was seen only a few times. This chain connects TRBV28 to TRBJ1-6; no definite D call. Trimming removed 3 bases from V and 0 bases from J, with 9 bases in between. CDR1 is MDHEN, CDR2 SYDVKM, per germline. The CDR3 contains 16 residues. The CDR3 DNA reads as TGTGCCAGCAGTTTCGCGGGAAACTCCTATAATTCACCCCTCCACTTT. Translated, it gives CASSFAGNSYNSPLHF.

The V gene is TRBV19, the J gene TRBJ1-5, with TRBD1 as a possible D gene (5 bases). Germline V gives CDR1 LNHDA, CDR2 SQIVND (reference sequence). Trimming left V 1 base short and J 6 bases short, with 13 bases between. This CDR3 spans 15 amino acids. The CDR3 sequence: CASSIGSGRTQPQHF. CDR3 coding DNA: TGTGCCAGTAGTATAGGCTCAGGGAGGACTCAGCCCCAGCATTTT. The variable domain in full, with the rest retrieved from reference TRBV19 and TRBJ1-5, is DGGITQSPKYLFRKEGQNVTLSCEQNLNHDAMYWYRQDPGQGLRLIYYSQIVNDFQKGDIAEGYSVSREKKESFPLTVTSAQKNPTAFYLCASSIGSGRTQPQHFGDGTRLSIL.

The chain employs TRBV19 and TRBJ2-3, with 8 bases lining up with TRBD2. There are 14 residues in the CDR3. In germline, CDR1 is LNHDA, CDR2 SQIVND (reference sequence). With V trimmed by 6 bases and J by 0 bases, 2 bases remained unmatched. CDR3 amino acids: CASRSSGSTDTQYF. CDR3 bases: TGTGCCAGTAGATCTAGCGGGAGCACAGATACGCAGTATTTT.

This clonotype was picked up a small number of times. This chain links TRBV15 with TRBJ2-2; 9 bases map to TRBD1. CDR3 length: 16 residues. J lost 4 bases, V lost 3 bases, and 6 bases had no gene match. Germline lookup yields CDR1 LNHNV and CDR2 YYDKDF (reference sequence). The CDR3 loop reads CATSSLETGGTGELFF. The CDR3 nucleotides are TGTGCCACCAGCAGCCTCGAGACAGGGGGCACCGGGGAGCTGTTTTTT.

The chain has TRBV10-3 and TRBJ1-2; D is unclear. Germline V gene lookup returns CDR1 ENHRY and CDR2 SYGVKD. V lost 8 bases to trimming and J lost 2 bases, with 12 bases between them. The CDR3 is made up of 13 amino acids. CDR3 loop: CAISEVSNYGYTF. The CDR3 DNA sequence: TGTGCCATCTCAGAAGTTTCAAACTATGGCTACACCTTC.

The chain is built from TRBV6-1 and TRBJ2-5; D gene uncertain. Germline CDR1 is MNHNS and CDR2 is SASEGT. The length of the CDR3 is 14 residues. Trimming took 6 bases from V and 0 from J, leaving 11 bases between them. This CDR3 is CASRPDAHQETQYF. The CDR3 nucleotides read TGTGCCAGCAGGCCGGACGCACACCAAGAGACCCAGTACTTC.

The J gene is TRBJ2-2, the V gene TRBV6-1; a possible D gene is TRBD2 (6 bases). This CDR3 has 15 amino acids. Germline CDR1 and CDR2: MNHNS and SASEGT. Trimming took 6 bases from V and 2 from J, leaving 13 bases between them. The CDR3 bases are TGTGCCAGCAGGGACGGGGGTTTTAACACCGGGGAGCTGTTTTTT. Translated: CASRDGGFNTGELFF.

The chain has TRBV7-9 and TRBJ1-6, with a possible D match to TRBD1 (5 bases). Germline V lookup: CDR1 SEHNR, CDR2 FQNEAQ (reference sequence). The CDR3 covers 15 residues. The germline V and J ends were trimmed by 5 bases and 5 bases, with 13 bases remaining between them. CDR3 coding DNA: TGTGCCAGCAGCCCTCTTTCAGGGAATAATTCACCCCTCCACTTT. Translated: CASSPLSGNNSPLHF.

The chain has TRBV18 and TRBJ2-7; no clear D. The CDR3 sequence is 14 residues long. The ends were cut back, 3 bases at V and 3 bases at J, with 12 bases in the middle. Germline CDR1 is KGHSH and CDR2 is LQKENI. CDR3 in amino acids: CASSPDYSVYEQYF. For the CDR3, the DNA is TGTGCCAGCTCACCCGATTACAGTGTCTACGAGCAGTACTTC.

The table lists this clonotype with a few counts. The V gene is TRBV7-2, the J gene TRBJ2-7; the D call may be TRBD1 or TRBD2 (5 bases each). Trimming cost V 5 bases and J 2 bases, with 16 bases left between them. CDR1 SGHTA and CDR2 FQGNSA come from the germline V gene. This CDR3 contains 15 residues. The CDR3 reads CASSQPGTLPYEQYF. CDR3 coding DNA: TGTGCCAGCAGCCAACCCGGGACCCTTCCCTACGAGCAGTACTTC.

V and J are TRBV27 and TRBJ1-5; D uncertain. There are 14 residues in the CDR3. Per the germline V gene, CDR1 is MNHEY and CDR2 is SMNVEV (reference sequence). Trimming took 6 bases from V and 1 from J, leaving 10 bases between them. The CDR3 reads CASRGPLSNQPQHF. DNA for the CDR3: TGTGCCAGCAGAGGGCCCTTGAGCAATCAGCCCCAGCATTTT.

A few counts support this clonotype. The genes are TRBV7-8 and TRBJ2-1; 9 bases align to TRBD2. Unmatched junction bases numbered 5, after V lost 5 bases and J lost 0 bases. The CDR3 is 16 residues long. The germline V gene has CDR1 SGHVS and CDR2 FQNEAQ. The CDR3 protein is CASSGSGRSSYNEQFF. CDR3 DNA: TGTGCCAGCAGCGGGAGCGGGAGGAGCTCCTACAATGAGCAGTTCTTC.

The V and J genes are TRBV6-1 and TRBJ2-5, with no clear D. Germline V gives CDR1 MNHNS, CDR2 SASEGT. Between the trimmed V and J ends, which lost 4 bases and 1 base, there was a span of 10 bases. The CDR3 is made up of 14 amino acids. The CDR3 nucleotides read TGTGCCAGCAGTGTTTACCGAGCCCAAGAGACCCAGTACTTC. Translation: CASSVYRAQETQYF.

For the CDR3, the DNA is TGCAGTGCTCGGGACAGGGTGTATGGCTACACCTTC. The encoded protein is CSARDRVYGYTF. The chain has TRBV20-1 and TRBJ1-2, with TRBD1 matching over 9 bases. The CDR3 consists of 12 residues. The trim removed 5 bases at V and 5 bases at J, leaving 3 bases unmatched. Germline V gene lookup returns CDR1 DFQATT and CDR2 SNEGSKA (reference sequence).

J is TRBJ1-5 and V is TRBV28, with D tentatively TRBD1 (5 bases). The CDR3 contains 16 residues. Deletions cut 6 bases from V and 0 bases from J, with 15 bases between. The germline gives CDR1 MDHEN, CDR2 SYDVKM. The CDR3 loop is CASSHRQTDSNQPQHF. Written as DNA, the CDR3 is TGTGCCAGCAGCCACCGACAGACAGATAGCAATCAGCCCCAGCATTTT.

This clonotype was picked up a small number of times. CDR3 region: CASSEYRPSGSLTDTQYF. Written as DNA, the CDR3 is TGTGCCAGCAGTGAATATCGTCCGAGCGGGAGTCTCACAGATACGCAGTATTTT. The chain employs TRBV25-1 and TRBJ2-3, with 8 bases aligning to TRBD2. Germline CDR1 MGHDK, CDR2 SYGVNS. This CDR3 is 18 amino acids long. V lost 0 bases, J lost 2 bases, and 10 bases stayed unmatched.

The chain employs TRBV6-1 and TRBJ2-5, with D perhaps TRBD1 or TRBD2 (5 bases each). The germline V gene has CDR1 MNHNS and CDR2 SASEGT. The CDR3 length is 14 residues. V was shortened by 11 bases and J by 2 bases, with 18 bases between the two germline ends. CDR3 coding DNA: TGTGCCGCCGCCGTGGGACGGGCTCAAGAGACCCAGTACTTC. This gives the protein CAAAVGRAQETQYF.

The gene calls are TRBV20-1 and TRBJ1-5; TRBD1 is a possible D gene (6 bases). The CDR3 contains 18 residues. V shed 6 bases and J shed 0 bases, with 24 bases lying between them. Per the germline V gene, CDR1 is DFQATT and CDR2 is SNEGSKA (reference sequence). The CDR3 here is CSAGSSPFWTVSNQPQHF. CDR3 nucleotides: TGCAGTGCCGGATCCTCCCCGTTTTGGACAGTTAGCAATCAGCCCCAGCATTTT.

The chain has TRBV25-1 and TRBJ1-1, with 9 bases that match TRBD1. J gave up 1 base and V 6 bases, and 0 bases lay outside the gene matches. CDR3 length: 13 amino acids. Germline assignment: CDR1 MGHDK and CDR2 SYGVNS. The CDR3 sequence is CASRGQGNTEAFF. CDR3 DNA sequence: TGTGCCAGCAGGGGACAGGGGAACACTGAAGCTTTCTTT.

The chain carries TRBV2 and TRBJ1-5, with TRBD1 identical over 8 bases. This CDR3 has 16 amino acids. The ends lost 2 bases at V and 1 base at J; junction bases unmatched: 4. The V gene's germline CDR1 is SNHLY and CDR2 FYNNEI. The CDR3 sequence: CASSESGGLSNQPQHF. CDR3 in DNA: TGTGCCAGCAGTGAATCAGGGGGCCTCAGCAATCAGCCCCAGCATTTT.

As for this clonotype: The junction departs from the called germline gene at one end, perhaps through a read error. The chain joins TRBV7-9 to TRBJ2-3; D unresolved. The CDR3 consists of 12 residues. CDR1 and CDR2 from the germline V gene are SEHNR and FQNEAQ (reference sequence). The CDR3 protein is CASSSTAAAWDF. The CDR3 DNA reads TGTGCCAGCAGCTCTACTGCCGCTGCGTGGGATTTT.

This chain links TRBV7-2 with TRBJ2-1; TRBD1 aligns across 7 bases. With 5 bases clipped from V and 7 bases from J, the junction kept 14 bases outside the gene matches. CDR3 length: 16 residues. The germline V gene encodes CDR1 SGHTA and CDR2 FQGNSA. CDR3 sequence reads: CASSRGQPLLGNEQFF. The CDR3 DNA reads TGTGCCAGCAGCCGGGGACAGCCATTATTGGGTAATGAGCAGTTCTTC. Looking up the rest from reference TRBV7-2 and TRBJ2-1 gives the full variable domain: GAGVSQSPSNKVTEKGKDVELRCDPISGHTALYWYRQSLGQGLEFLIYFQGNSAPDKSGLPSDRFSAERTGGSVSTLTIQRTQQEDSAVYLCASSRGQPLLGNEQFFGPGTRLTVL.

The chain uses TRBV20-1 and TRBJ2-7; 8 bases agree with TRBD2. The end of the DNA is better explained by TRBJ2-5, so the J call may be wrong. Germline CDR1 DFQATT, CDR2 SNEGSKA (reference sequence). The CDR3 is 15 amino acids. This CDR3 reads CSARVLAGPQETQYF. The CDR3 coding sequence is TGCAGTGCTAGAGTCCTAGCGGGCCCCCAAGAGACCCAGTACTTC.